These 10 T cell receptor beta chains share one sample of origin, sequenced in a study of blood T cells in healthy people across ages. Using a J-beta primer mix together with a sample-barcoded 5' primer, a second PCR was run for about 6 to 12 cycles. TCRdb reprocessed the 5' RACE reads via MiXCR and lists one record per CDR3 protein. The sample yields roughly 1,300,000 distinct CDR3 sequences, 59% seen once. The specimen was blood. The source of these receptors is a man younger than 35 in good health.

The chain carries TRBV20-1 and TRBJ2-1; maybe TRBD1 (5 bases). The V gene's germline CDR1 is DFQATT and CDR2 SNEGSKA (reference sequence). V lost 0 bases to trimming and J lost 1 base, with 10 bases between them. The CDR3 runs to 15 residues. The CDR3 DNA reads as TGCAGTGCTAGAGATATCCAGGGTTCCTACAATGAGCAGTTCTTC. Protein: CSARDIQGSYNEQFF.

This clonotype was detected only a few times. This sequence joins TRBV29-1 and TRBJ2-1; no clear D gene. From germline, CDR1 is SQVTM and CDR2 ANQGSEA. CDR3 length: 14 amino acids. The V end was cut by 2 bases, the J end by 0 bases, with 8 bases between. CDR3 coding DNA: TGCAGCGTTGAAAGGTTGAGCTCCTACAATGAGCAGTTCTTC. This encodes CSVERLSSYNEQFF.

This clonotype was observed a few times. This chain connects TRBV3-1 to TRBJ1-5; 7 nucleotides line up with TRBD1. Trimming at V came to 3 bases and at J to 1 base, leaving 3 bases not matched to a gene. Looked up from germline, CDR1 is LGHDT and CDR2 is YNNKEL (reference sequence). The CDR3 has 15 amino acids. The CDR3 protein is CASSQRGLSNQPQHF. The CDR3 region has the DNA TGTGCCAGCAGCCAGAGGGGGCTCAGCAATCAGCCCCAGCATTTT.

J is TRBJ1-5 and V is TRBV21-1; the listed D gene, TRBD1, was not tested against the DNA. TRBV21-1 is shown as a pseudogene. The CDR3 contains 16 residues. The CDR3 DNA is TGTGCCAGCAGCAAAGAGGCCCAGGCGCGGAATCAGCCCCAGCATTTT. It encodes CASSKEAQARNQPQHF.

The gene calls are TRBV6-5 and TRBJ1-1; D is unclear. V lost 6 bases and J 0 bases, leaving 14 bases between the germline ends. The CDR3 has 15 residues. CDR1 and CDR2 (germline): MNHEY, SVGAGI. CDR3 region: CASSPRTSMNTEAFF. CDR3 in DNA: TGTGCCAGCAGCCCGAGAACCTCAATGAACACTGAAGCTTTCTTT.

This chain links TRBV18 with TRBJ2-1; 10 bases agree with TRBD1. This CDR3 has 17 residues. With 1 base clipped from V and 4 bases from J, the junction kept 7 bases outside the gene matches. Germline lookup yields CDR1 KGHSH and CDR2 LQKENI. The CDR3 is CASSPLVTGGPYNEQFF. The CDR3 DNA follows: TGTGCCAGCTCACCACTTGTGACAGGGGGCCCTTACAATGAGCAGTTCTTC.

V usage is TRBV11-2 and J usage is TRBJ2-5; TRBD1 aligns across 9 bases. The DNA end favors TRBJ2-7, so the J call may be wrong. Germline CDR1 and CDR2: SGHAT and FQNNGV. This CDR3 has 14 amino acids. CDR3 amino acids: CASSQTGQGGEQYF. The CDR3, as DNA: TGTGCCAGCAGCCAAACGGGACAGGGCGGCGAGCAGTACTTC.

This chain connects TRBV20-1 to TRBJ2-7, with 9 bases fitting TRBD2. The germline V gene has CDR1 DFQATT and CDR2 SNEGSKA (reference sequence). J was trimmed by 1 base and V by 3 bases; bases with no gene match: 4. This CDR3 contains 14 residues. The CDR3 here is CSASPREGSYEQYF. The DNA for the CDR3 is TGCAGTGCTAGCCCGCGGGAGGGATCCTACGAGCAGTACTTC.

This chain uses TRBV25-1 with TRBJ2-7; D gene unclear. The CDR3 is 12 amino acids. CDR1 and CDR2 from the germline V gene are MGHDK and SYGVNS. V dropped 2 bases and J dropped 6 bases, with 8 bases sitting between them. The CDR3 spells CASSETAAEQYF. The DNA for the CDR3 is TGTGCCAGCAGTGAAACGGCAGCCGAGCAGTACTTC.

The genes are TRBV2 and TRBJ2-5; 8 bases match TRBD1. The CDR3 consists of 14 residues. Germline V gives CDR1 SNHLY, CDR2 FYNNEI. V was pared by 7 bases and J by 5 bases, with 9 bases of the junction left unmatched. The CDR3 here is CASTENRGDETQYF. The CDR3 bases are TGTGCCAGCACCGAAAACAGGGGGGATGAGACCCAGTACTTC.